Shown below are 10 T cell receptor beta chains from a single sample sequenced in a study of cytomegalovirus exposure and HLA in healthy donors. The PCR made use of 60 Vbeta and 13 Jbeta primers. This table comes from immunoSEQ multiplex PCR, and its TCRdb copy is limited to in-frame clones, with some not included. The sample carries fewer than 200,000 clones, 60% to 85% recorded once. What was sequenced was PBMCs. The receptors here all came from a woman in her forties or fifties in good health and CMV-seropositive.

The V and J genes are TRBV7-3 and TRBJ2-1; 7 positions agree with TRBD2. Germline CDR1 is SGHTA and CDR2 is FQGTGA. V was pared by 5 bases and J by 10 bases, with 8 bases of the junction left unmatched. CDR3 length equals 13 residues. DNA of the CDR3: TGTGCCAGCAGCACGGTTACCGGGGGGGAGCAGTTCTTC. It encodes CASSTVTGGEQFF.

The CDR3 spells CASSEGALGSGYTF. The CDR3 nucleotides read TGCGCCAGCAGCGAGGGGGCCCTGGGGAGTGGCTACACCTTC. The chain has TRBV5-1 and TRBJ1-2; 7 bases agree with TRBD1. This CDR3 has 14 residues. Unmatched junction bases numbered 10, after V lost 4 bases and J lost 7 bases. The germline gives CDR1 SGHRS, CDR2 YFSETQ.

The table lists this clone with a few counts. This chain links TRBV2 with TRBJ2-6; TRBD2 might be the D (7 bases). Deletions cut 9 bases from V and 0 bases from J, with 18 bases between. Germline CDR1 SNHLY, CDR2 FYNNEI. CDR3 length: 17 residues. The CDR3 is CASSGGTGPSGANVLTF. CDR3 nucleotide sequence: TGTGCCAGTTCGGGGGGCACAGGCCCCTCTGGGGCCAACGTCCTGACTTTC. The full variable domain, rest sourced from reference TRBV2 and TRBJ2-6, is EPEVTQTPSHQVTQMGQEVILRCVPISNHLYFYWYRQILGQKVEFLVSFYNNEISEKSEIFDDQFSVERPDGSNFTLKIRSTKLEDSAMYFCASSGGTGPSGANVLTFGAGSRLTVL.

The chain couples TRBV5-1 to TRBJ1-1; 7 positions agree with TRBD1. Germline lookup yields CDR1 SGHRS and CDR2 YFSETQ. V lost 0 bases and J lost 3; bases outside the gene matches: 8. The CDR3 loop spans 16 amino acids. For the CDR3, the DNA is TGCGCCAGCAGCTTGGCCGGATCCAGGGGGGACACTGAAGCTTTCTTT. Translated, it gives CASSLAGSRGDTEAFF.

The chain carries TRBV5-4 and TRBJ2-5; 12 bases fit TRBD2. V trimming: 0 bases; J trimming: 2 bases; junction bases outside the gene matches: 2. The germline V gene encodes CDR1 SGHNT and CDR2 YYREEE (reference sequence). The CDR3 is made up of 16 amino acids. The DNA for the CDR3 is TGTGCCAGCAGCTTGGGGACTAGCGGGGTTCAAGAGACCCAGTACTTC. Protein sequence: CASSLGTSGVQETQYF.

The CDR3 DNA is TGTGCCAGCAGTTTATTTCGGATCGGGGGCACTGAAGCTTTCTTT. The encoded protein is CASSLFRIGGTEAFF. The J gene is TRBJ1-1, the V gene TRBV28; D possibly corresponds to TRBD1 (5 bases). The CDR3 consists of 15 residues. CDR1 is MDHEN and CDR2 is SYDVKM in the germline V gene. Trimming removed 1 base from V and 4 bases from J, with 13 bases in between.

This sequence joins TRBV30 and TRBJ2-2; TRBD1 matches at 11 bases. The CDR3 runs to 17 residues. V lost 0 bases, J lost 3 bases, and 6 bases stayed unmatched. From germline, CDR1 is GTSNPN and CDR2 SVGIG (reference sequence). CDR3 DNA sequence: TGTGCCTGGAGTGTACAATGGACAGGGGGCTACACCGGGGAGCTGTTTTTT. It encodes CAWSVQWTGGYTGELFF.

The chain carries TRBV5-6 and TRBJ2-1, with 11 bases lining up with TRBD2. Germline V gene data show CDR1 as SGHDT and CDR2 as YYEEEE. V lost 2 bases, J lost 9 bases, and 10 bases stayed unmatched. This CDR3 has 16 amino acids. This CDR3 is CASSFFSGGELGEQFF. The CDR3 nucleotides are TGTGCCAGCAGCTTTTTTAGCGGGGGGGAGTTGGGTGAGCAGTTCTTC. Supplemented by reference TRBV5-6 and TRBJ2-1, the full variable domain reads DAGVTQSPTHLIKTRGQQVTLRCSPKSGHDTVSWYQQALGQGPQFIFQYYEEEERQRGNFPDRFSGHQFPNYSSELNVNALLLGDSALYLCASSFFSGGELGEQFFGPGTRLTVL.

V and J are TRBV6-1 and TRBJ2-1, with D uncertain. The length of the CDR3 is 10 residues. The germline V gene has CDR1 MNHNS and CDR2 SASEGT. The V and J ends lost 4 bases and 13 bases respectively, with 8 bases between them. Here the CDR3 reads CASSGAKQFF. For the CDR3, the DNA is TGTGCCAGCAGTGGGGCTAAACAGTTCTTC.

This sequence joins TRBV5-1 and TRBJ2-3; TRBD2 agrees at 12 bases. V lost 1 base and J lost 4; bases outside the gene matches: 7. The CDR3 totals 17 residues. The V gene's germline CDR1 is SGHRS and CDR2 YFSETQ. This CDR3 is CASSLQTSGGVADTQYF. Written as DNA, the CDR3 is TGCGCCAGCAGCTTGCAGACTAGCGGGGGTGTCGCAGATACGCAGTATTTT.